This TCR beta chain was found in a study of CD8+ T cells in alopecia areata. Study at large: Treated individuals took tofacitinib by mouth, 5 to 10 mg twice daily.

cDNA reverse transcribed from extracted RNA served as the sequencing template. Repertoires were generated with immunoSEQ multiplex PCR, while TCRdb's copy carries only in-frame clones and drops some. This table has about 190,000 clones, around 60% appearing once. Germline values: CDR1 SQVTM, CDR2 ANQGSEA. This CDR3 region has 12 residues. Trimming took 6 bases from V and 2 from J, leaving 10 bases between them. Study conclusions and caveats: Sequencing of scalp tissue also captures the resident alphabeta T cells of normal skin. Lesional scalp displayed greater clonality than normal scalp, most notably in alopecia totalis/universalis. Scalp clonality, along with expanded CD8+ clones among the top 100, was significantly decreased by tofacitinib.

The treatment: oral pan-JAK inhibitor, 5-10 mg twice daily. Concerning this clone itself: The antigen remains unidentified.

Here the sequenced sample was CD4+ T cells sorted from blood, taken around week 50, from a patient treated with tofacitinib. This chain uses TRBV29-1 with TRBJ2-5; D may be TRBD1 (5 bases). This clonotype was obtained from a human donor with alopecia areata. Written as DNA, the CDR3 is TGCAGCGTCCTTAGGGGACAAGAGACCCAGTACTTC. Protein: CSVLRGQETQYF.